The 29 T cell receptor beta chains presented below share a single source sample, sequenced in a study of early T cells in non-severe SARS-CoV-2 infection. Each CDR3 protein gets one entry after TCRdb re-called the 5' RACE reads with MiXCR. The table lists about 52,000 distinct CDR3 sequences, approximately 10% of them singletons. Sequencing was carried out using whole blood. These TCRs come from an adult who was a healthcare worker with PCR-confirmed SARS-CoV-2 infection or an uninfected control (not recorded which).

In this sample, this clonotype turned up a few times. The chain uses TRBV5-5 and TRBJ2-5; 10 nucleotides line up with TRBD2. The CDR3 loop spans 15 amino acids. The germline V gene encodes CDR1 SGHKS and CDR2 YYEKEE (reference sequence). V lost 1 base to trimming and J lost 2 bases; unmatched junction nucleotides: 2. As DNA, the CDR3 is TGTGCCAGCAGCTTGCTAGCGGGAGAACAAGAGACCCAGTACTTC. This encodes CASSLLAGEQETQYF.

V is TRBV6-1 and J is TRBJ2-7; D gene unclear. The CDR3 runs to 13 residues. Trimming pared 3 bases from V and 4 bases from J, leaving 10 bases between. The germline V gene has CDR1 MNHNS and CDR2 SASEGT. This CDR3 reads CASSDLPGYEQYF. The CDR3 DNA reads TGTGCCAGCAGTGATCTCCCTGGGTACGAGCAGTACTTC.

Only a few counts were recorded for this clonotype. The chain combines TRBV12-3 or TRBV12-4 with TRBJ2-7; 8 bases fit TRBD1. The CDR3 covers 18 residues. Germline trimming cut 5 bases from V and 0 bases from J; bases unmatched to any gene: 15. The CDR3 DNA reads TGTGCCAGCAGTCCCCCCCCGGCCAGGGGGCCTCACTCCTACGAGCAGTACTTC. The encoded protein is CASSPPPARGPHSYEQYF.

This clonotype was picked up a small number of times. This chain links TRBV2 with TRBJ1-2, with unresolved D. Trimming took 6 bases from V and 5 from J, leaving 7 bases between them. Germline-derived CDR1 and CDR2 are SNHLY and FYNNEI. The CDR3 sequence is 11 residues long. CDR3 bases: TGTGCCAGCAGGGTGGGGTATGGCTACACCTTC. Its translation is CASRVGYGYTF.

This clonotype showed up many times. The V gene is TRBV16, the J gene TRBJ2-3; 10 bases agree with TRBD2. From germline, CDR1 is KGHSY and CDR2 FQNENV. CDR3 length: 15 residues. J lost 3 bases, V lost 3 bases, and 3 bases had no gene match. The CDR3 sequence is CASSHSSGRTDTQYF. CDR3 DNA: TGTGCCAGCAGCCACTCTAGCGGGAGAACAGATACGCAGTATTTT.

This clonotype was detected a few times. CDR3: CASSLQGRKSGANVLTF. CDR3 nucleotide sequence: TGTGCCAGCAGCTTGCAGGGACGGAAGTCTGGGGCCAACGTCCTGACTTTC. This chain links TRBV5-6 with TRBJ2-6; perhaps D is TRBD1 or TRBD2 (5 bases each). Germline lookup yields CDR1 SGHDT and CDR2 YYEEEE. The V and J ends lost 1 base and 1 base respectively, with 12 bases between them. The CDR3 length is 17 residues. Combining the CDR3 with reference TRBV5-6 and TRBJ2-6 gives the whole variable domain DAGVTQSPTHLIKTRGQQVTLRCSPKSGHDTVSWYQQALGQGPQFIFQYYEEEERQRGNFPDRFSGHQFPNYSSELNVNALLLGDSALYLCASSLQGRKSGANVLTFGAGSRLTVL.

This clonotype was found a few times. V gene TRBV6-6 combines with J gene TRBJ2-7; maybe TRBD1 (5 bases). Between the trimmed V and J ends, which lost 7 bases and 4 bases, there was a span of 14 bases. CDR1 MNHNY and CDR2 SVGAGI come from the germline V gene (reference sequence). CDR3 length: 13 residues. This CDR3 is CASNRGSLYEQYF. CDR3 DNA: TGTGCCAGCAATAGGGGCAGCCTGTACGAGCAGTACTTC.

This clonotype was counted ten times or more. This chain connects TRBV12-3 or TRBV12-4 to TRBJ2-1; D is perhaps TRBD2 (6 bases). CDR3 length: 11 residues. Between the trimmed V and J ends, which lost 6 bases and 10 bases, there was a span of 10 bases. The CDR3 nucleotides are TGTGCCAGCAGCATCGGGAGAGAGCAGTTCTTC. Its protein product is CASSIGREQFF.

The chain is built from TRBV2 and TRBJ2-1; D call uncertain. The CDR3 covers 14 residues. The V gene's germline CDR1 is SNHLY and CDR2 FYNNEI. V gave up 3 bases and J gave up 4 bases, with 10 bases separating them. The CDR3 DNA follows: TGTGCCAGCAGTGACCAGCTTACATACAATGAGCAGTTCTTC. This gives the protein CASSDQLTYNEQFF.

The V gene is TRBV6-5, the J gene TRBJ2-6, with D perhaps TRBD2 (5 bases). V was trimmed by 2 bases and J by 3 bases, leaving 11 bases between them. This CDR3 comprises 16 residues. The germline gives CDR1 MNHEY, CDR2 SVGAGI. CDR3 coding DNA: TGTGCCAGCAGTTACCGACGGGGTCTTGGGGCCAACGTCCTGACTTTC. It codes for CASSYRRGLGANVLTF.

The DNA for the CDR3 is TGTGCCTGGAGTGTACTGTCCTTTCATAATGAGCAGTTCTTC. Translation: CAWSVLSFHNEQFF. The chain is built from TRBV30 and TRBJ2-1; D is ambiguous. CDR3 size: 14 residues. V was cut by 0 bases and J by 7 bases, with 13 bases left in between. CDR1 is GTSNPN, CDR2 SVGIG, per germline (reference sequence).

The sample holds many counts of this clonotype. V is TRBV29-1 and J is TRBJ2-5, with a tentative D call TRBD2 (7 bases). The CDR3 sequence is 14 residues long. Trimming removed 6 bases at V and 2 bases at J, with 16 bases between. Germline CDR1 reads SQVTM; CDR2 reads ANQGSEA. This CDR3 is CSVDPKGGQETQYF. The CDR3 DNA reads as TGCAGCGTCGATCCGAAGGGGGGGCAAGAGACCCAGTACTTC. Full variable domain (rest looked up from reference TRBV29-1 and TRBJ2-5): SAVISQKPSRDICQRGTSLTIQCQVDSQVTMMFWYRQQPGQSLTLIATANQGSEATYESGFVIDKFPISRPNLTFSTLTVSNMSPEDSSIYLCSVDPKGGQETQYFGPGTRLLVL.

This clonotype was seen more than once but under ten times. V gene TRBV6-5 combines with J gene TRBJ2-2; D is perhaps TRBD2 (5 bases). The V gene's germline CDR1 is MNHEY and CDR2 SVGAGI. This CDR3 spans 15 amino acids. Trimming pared 4 bases from V and 5 bases from J, leaving 14 bases between. The CDR3 DNA reads as TGTGCCAGCAGTTCGCCGGGAAAGTCTACCGGGGAGCTGTTTTTT. Protein product: CASSSPGKSTGELFF.

In regard to this clonotype: The junction and the germline gene differ at one end; a read error may be behind it. V is TRBV28 and J is TRBJ2-7; 12 bases agree with TRBD2. The germline V gene has CDR1 MDHEN and CDR2 SYDVKM. This CDR3 has 14 residues. CDR3 nucleotides: TGTGCCAGCAGTCCGACTAGCGGGAGAAGTATTCCCTTTTTC. This sequence encodes CASSPTSGRSIPFF.

The chain has TRBV12-3 or TRBV12-4 and TRBJ2-7; TRBD1 matches at 9 bases. The trim removed 7 bases at V and 2 bases at J, leaving 6 bases unmatched. The CDR3 has 14 amino acids. The CDR3 DNA reads as TGTGCCAGCACCTCGACAGGGGGTGCCTACGAGCAGTACTTC. As protein: CASTSTGGAYEQYF.

This clonotype was detected a few times. The chain uses TRBV18 and TRBJ2-1, with 8 bases matching TRBD2. CDR1 is KGHSH and CDR2 is LQKENI in the germline V gene. The CDR3 runs 15 residues. Trimming removed 9 bases from V and 7 bases from J; junction bases left unmatched: 14. DNA of the CDR3: TGTGCCAGTCCGAGCCGGGGGGGGCCGAGGAATGAGCAGTTCTTC. It specifies CASPSRGGPRNEQFF.

The sample holds a few counts of this clonotype. The V call is TRBV6-2 or TRBV6-3, the J call TRBJ2-2, with D perhaps matching TRBD2 (6 bases). CDR3 length: 16 amino acids. The V end was cut by 4 bases, the J end by 5 bases, with 17 bases between. Germline values: CDR1 MNHEY, CDR2 SVGEGT. CDR3 region: CASSSTGALETGELFF. The CDR3 nucleotides read TGTGCCAGCAGTTCCACGGGAGCCCTAGAGACCGGGGAGCTGTTTTTT.

This clonotype occurred a few times. This chain connects TRBV13 to TRBJ1-1; 7 nucleotides match TRBD1. CDR3 size: 14 residues. Germline V gene lookup returns CDR1 PRHDT and CDR2 FYEKMQ (reference sequence). V lost 4 bases and J lost 4; bases outside the gene matches: 6. The DNA for the CDR3 is TGTGCCAGCAGCTCCCGGACAGGAACCACTGAAGCTTTCTTT. Encoded protein: CASSSRTGTTEAFF.

In DNA form, the CDR3 reads TGCGCCAGCAGCCAACAATACCGGGACAGGGGGGCAGATACGCAGTATTTT. Its translation is CASSQQYRDRGADTQYF. J is TRBJ2-3 and V is TRBV4-3; 11 bases agree with TRBD1. Germline lookup yields CDR1 LGHNA and CDR2 YSLEER. Trimming removed 2 bases from V and 4 bases from J; junction bases left unmatched: 8. The CDR3 runs 17 residues.

Note on this clonotype: This may stem from a read error, because a much larger clone lies one nucleotide away. Here the CDR3 omits its conserved ending phenylalanine or tryptophan, so a read error is the likely source. The DNA is omitted, as the CDR3 cannot be located on it reliably, and the CDR3 follows TCRdb's listing. V gene TRBV6-2 or TRBV6-3 combines with J gene TRBJ2-7. Germline CDR1 reads MNHEY; CDR2 reads SVGEGT. The CDR3 region is 11 residues in length, termini included. The CDR3 is CASMEFYEQNL.

The chain recombines TRBV12-3 or TRBV12-4 with TRBJ2-5; 10 bases fit TRBD1. CDR3 size: 15 residues. V gave up 5 bases and J gave up 4 bases; unmatched junction bases: 7. CDR3 bases: TGTGCCAGCAGTACCCGGGACAGGGGTCGAGAGACCCAGTACTTC. Protein sequence: CASSTRDRGRETQYF.

By frequency in the sample, this clonotype is medium-sized. The chain recombines TRBV6-5 with TRBJ2-4, with 12 nucleotides matching TRBD1. There are 15 residues in the CDR3. After removal of 5 bases from V and 12 bases from J, the junction contained 11 bases not matched to a gene. Germline V CDR1 and CDR2: MNHEY, SVGAGI. The CDR3 coding sequence is TGTGCCAGCAGTCGAAAGCCGGGACAGGGGGCTAATCAGTACTTC. Its protein is CASSRKPGQGANQYF.

Relative to its sample, this clonotype is medium-sized. The V and J genes are TRBV6-2 or TRBV6-3 and TRBJ2-1; 10 nucleotides line up with TRBD2. CDR3 length: 15 residues. V lost 5 bases and J lost 4; bases outside the gene matches: 5. Germline V CDR1 and CDR2: MNHEY, SVGEGT. The CDR3 sequence: CASSPLTSGYNEQFF. CDR3 DNA: TGTGCCAGCAGTCCCCTGACTAGCGGGTACAATGAGCAGTTCTTC.

This clonotype came up a few times. The chain has TRBV20-1 and TRBJ2-1; 13 bases align to TRBD2. This CDR3 has 17 amino acids. V was pared by 5 bases and J by 7 bases, with 14 bases of the junction left unmatched. Looked up from germline, CDR1 is DFQATT and CDR2 is SNEGSKA (reference sequence). This CDR3 reads CSARRPPGLAGYNEQFF. The DNA for the CDR3 is TGCAGTGCTCGAAGGCCGCCGGGACTAGCGGGATATAATGAGCAGTTCTTC.

This clonotype was found many times. The chain employs TRBV13 and TRBJ2-7, with 7 bases aligning to TRBD2. The germline V gene has CDR1 PRHDT and CDR2 FYEKMQ (reference sequence). V trimming: 5 bases; J trimming: 3 bases; junction bases outside the gene matches: 10. The CDR3 is 15 residues long. The DNA for the CDR3 is TGTGCCAGCAGCCAAACTCGGCTAGCGGACTACGAGCAGTACTTC. Translation: CASSQTRLADYEQYF.

This clonotype has only a few counts. V gene TRBV5-1 combines with J gene TRBJ1-2, with D unclear. Germline assignment: CDR1 SGHRS and CDR2 YFSETQ. The CDR3 totals 13 residues. With 4 bases removed from V and 0 bases from J, the gap between germline ends came to 7 bases. CDR3 loop: CASSPGSNYGYTF. The CDR3 DNA is TGCGCCAGCAGCCCTGGATCTAACTATGGCTACACCTTC.

In its sample, this clonotype was seen many times. CDR3 sequence (DNA): TGTGCCAGCAGGGAGGGGAGCTACAATGAGCAGTTCTTC. This gives the protein CASREGSYNEQFF. The chain couples TRBV2 to TRBJ2-1, with a tentative D call TRBD2 (6 bases). V lost 6 bases to trimming and J lost 3 bases, with 9 bases between them. The CDR3 is made up of 13 amino acids. Germline CDR1 SNHLY, CDR2 FYNNEI. Full variable domain (remainder filled in from reference TRBV2 and TRBJ2-1): EPEVTQTPSHQVTQMGQEVILRCVPISNHLYFYWYRQILGQKVEFLVSFYNNEISEKSEIFDDQFSVERPDGSNFTLKIRSTKLEDSAMYFCASREGSYNEQFFGPGTRLTVL.

This clonotype has a count of ten or more. The V and J genes are TRBV20-1 and TRBJ2-3, with D possibly being TRBD2 (6 bases). The CDR3 runs 16 residues. In germline, CDR1 is DFQATT, CDR2 SNEGSKA (reference sequence). V dropped 3 bases and J dropped 1 base, with 17 bases sitting between them. CDR3 nucleotides: TGCAGTGCTAGTTCTCCCGAGGCGGGGCGCACAGATACGCAGTATTTT. Its translation is CSASSPEAGRTDTQYF.

At least ten counts were recorded for this clonotype. The V and J genes are TRBV2 and TRBJ2-3; possibly TRBD1 for D (5 bases). Per the germline V gene, CDR1 is SNHLY and CDR2 is FYNNEI. The CDR3 has 16 residues. V dropped 6 bases and J dropped 2 bases, with 18 bases sitting between them. The CDR3 protein is CASRLDRGSNTDTQYF. The CDR3 nucleotides read TGTGCCAGCAGGCTTGATAGGGGCAGCAACACAGATACGCAGTATTTT.